Listed below are T cell receptor beta chains from one sample, sequenced in a study of CD8 T cells in Susac syndrome. TCRdb ran MiXCR on the immunoSEQ multiplex PCR reads and lists one entry per CDR3 protein. The table records around 120,000 distinct CDR3 sequences, 85% to 95% of them present only once. Input material: CD4+ T cells from PBMCs. The receptors here all came from a human donor with multiple sclerosis. The CDR3 runs from the conserved cysteine through the conserved F or W. A D gene is named only where the DNA matches it firmly. Rows give clone size only sometimes, using once, few, many, or a class for an expanded clone.

V gene	D gene	clone size	J gene	CDR3 DNA	CDR3 protein
TRBV11-3	TRBD2	.	TRBJ2-5	TGTGCCAGCAGAAGAACTAGCGGGGGAGAGACCCAGTACTTC	CASRRTSGGETQYF
TRBV25-1	TRBD2	.	TRBJ2-3	TGTGCCAGCAGTGAGCCTTCCCGCGGGGGGGGAGATACGCAGTATTTT	CASSEPSRGGGDTQYF
TRBV6-2/TRBV6-3	.	.	TRBJ1-4	TGTGCCAGCAGGGCTGCCACGATGGATGAAAAACTGCTTTTT	CASRAATMDEKLLF
TRBV3-1	TRBD1	.	TRBJ1-2	TGTGCCAGCAGCCAAACGACAGGGGGGCATGGCTACACCTTC	CASSQTTGGHGYTF
TRBV12-3/TRBV12-4	TRBD1	.	TRBJ1-2	TGTGCCAGCAGTTCGGACAGGGTGGGGTATGGCTACACCTTC	CASSSDRVGYGYTF
TRBV2	TRBD1	.	TRBJ1-6	TGTGCCAGCAGTGCCTCAGGGGGCTGGAATTCACCCCTCCACTTT	CASSASGGWNSPLHF
TRBV7-3	TRBD1	.	TRBJ1-6	TGTGCCAGCAGCCGACAGGGGGTTAATTCACCCCTCCACTTT	CASSRQGVNSPLHF
TRBV9	.	.	TRBJ1-4	TGTGCCAGCAGCTCCGGTCGGGGGGGCGATGAAAAACTGTTTTTT	CASSSGRGGDEKLFF
TRBV20-1	.	.	TRBJ1-5	TGCAGTGCTAGAGATCCCAGGGGATATAGCAATCAGCCCCAGCATTTT	CSARDPRGYSNQPQHF
TRBV2	.	.	TRBJ2-1	TGTGCCAGCCTTAGGGGGTTCAACAACAATGAGCAGTTCTTC	CASLRGFNNNEQFF
TRBV25-1	.	.	TRBJ2-7	TGTGCCAGCAAGGGACGGCCCTACGAGCAGTACTTC	CASKGRPYEQYF
TRBV18	.	.	TRBJ2-7	TGTGCCAGCTCACCCCAGGGCGAGCAGTACTTC	CASSPQGEQYF
TRBV28	TRBD1	.	TRBJ1-2	TGTGCCAGCAGGACAGGGACTAACTATGGCTACACCTTC	CASRTGTNYGYTF
TRBV28	.	.	TRBJ1-2	TGTGCCAGCAGTTTTATCTGGGGCCCCGAAGGCACCTTC	CASSFIWGPEGTF
TRBV28	.	.	TRBJ2-3	TGTGCCAGCAGTTTAATAGGGACCCCAGATACGCAGTATTTT	CASSLIGTPDTQYF
TRBV29-1	.	.	TRBJ1-3	TGCAGCGTGGCGGAAGGAAACACCATATATTTT	CSVAEGNTIYF
TRBV28	.	.	TRBJ1-3	TGTGCCAGCAGCGTCTTCGGAAACACCATATATTTT	CASSVFGNTIYF
TRBV3-1	.	.	TRBJ1-2	TGTGCCAGCAGACCCCGTGCGGGTAGCTATGGCTACACCTTC	CASRPRAGSYGYTF
TRBV20-1	.	.	TRBJ1-6	TGCAGTGCTAGAGAAGACCCGAGGGGGGGTGCTTCACCCCTCCACTTT	CSAREDPRGGASPLHF
TRBV30	TRBD2	.	TRBJ2-3	TGTGCCTGGAGTGCTCTCAAAAGCGGGGGGCCTGATACGCAGTATTTT	CAWSALKSGGPDTQYF
TRBV4-1	.	.	TRBJ1-1	TGCGCCAGCAGACGAACCTCGACAGGGAACACTGAAGCTTTCTTT	CASRRTSTGNTEAFF
TRBV4-1	.	.	TRBJ1-3	TGCGCCAGCAGCCAAGTAATTGTGGGAAGCTCGGCTGGAAACACCATATATTTT	CASSQVIVGSSAGNTIYF
TRBV3-1	.	once	TRBJ1-2	TGTGCCAGCAGCCAGGGGGCCCCTCGGGGGTATGGCTACACCTTC	CASSQGAPRGYGYTF
TRBV20-1	.	.	TRBJ1-2	TGCAGTGTAACATCCCCAGTGGGGGGAAAAGGCTATGGCTACACCTTC	CSVTSPVGGKGYGYTF
TRBV6-5	.	.	TRBJ1-4	TGTGCCAGCGGCCCCCGGGAAAATGAAAAACTGTTTTTT	CASGPRENEKLFF
TRBV7-2	TRBD1	.	TRBJ2-3	TGTGCCAGCAGCTCCGACAGGGCAGATACGCAGTATTTT	CASSSDRADTQYF
TRBV6-2/TRBV6-3	.	.	TRBJ1-2	TGTGCCAGCAGTAACAGGGCTAACTATGGCTACACCTTC	CASSNRANYGYTF
TRBV29-1	.	.	TRBJ1-2	TGCAGCGTTGTAGGTTTGGAGAGGGCCCTACATGGCTACACCTTC	CSVVGLERALHGYTF
TRBV11-1	.	.	TRBJ2-3	TGTGCCAGCAGCTCCACCGGGACCTCCCCTAATACGCAGTATTTT	CASSSTGTSPNTQYF
TRBV30	TRBD1	.	TRBJ1-6	TGTGCCTGGAGTGAGGACAGGGAAAGTTCACCCCTCCACTTT	CAWSEDRESSPLHF
TRBV19	.	.	TRBJ2-2	TGTGCCAGTAAGGAGACACCAAACACCGGGGAGCTGTTTTTT	CASKETPNTGELFF
TRBV20-1	.	.	TRBJ2-2	TGCAGTGCCAATCGGAGGGACACCGGGGAGCTGTTTTTT	CSANRRDTGELFF
TRBV12-5	.	.	TRBJ1-1	TGTGCTAGTGGTTTATGGGGGGGGGCTGAAGCTTTCTTT	CASGLWGGAEAFF
TRBV19	.	few	TRBJ1-2	TGTGCCAGTAGTATGGGGATACTCTATGGCTACACCTTC	CASSMGILYGYTF
TRBV7-2	TRBD1	.	TRBJ2-6	TGTGCCAGCAGCACACAGGGGGCGCCTAGGGCCAACGTCCTGACTTTC	CASSTQGAPRANVLTF
TRBV29-1	.	once	TRBJ2-3	TGCAGCGTTGGGTGGGGGGACAGCACAGATACGCAGTATTTT	CSVGWGDSTDTQYF
TRBV3-1	TRBD2	once	TRBJ2-5	TGTGCCAGCAGCCAAGGGGTACTAGCGGGGGTGGGGGAGACCCAGTACTTC	CASSQGVLAGVGETQYF
TRBV4-1	TRBD2	.	TRBJ2-7	TGCGCCAGCAGCCTAACGCCGGGACTAGCTCCCGAGCAGTACTTC	CASSLTPGLAPEQYF
TRBV7-2	.	.	TRBJ1-1	TGTGCCAGCACCGAGACAGGACAGATGAACACTGAAGCTTTCTTT	CASTETGQMNTEAFF
TRBV6-1	.	.	TRBJ1-6	TGTGCCAGCAGATACAGGAGCTCCTATAATTCACCCCTCCACTTT	CASRYRSSYNSPLHF
TRBV20-1	.	.	TRBJ2-3	TGCAGTGCTAGAGACCCCGGAACAGGGCGGACAGATACGCAGTATTTT	CSARDPGTGRTDTQYF
TRBV6-1	TRBD1	.	TRBJ1-6	TGTGCCAGCAGTACCGGGACAGGGGGGAATAATTATAATTCACCTCTCCACTTT	CASSTGTGGNNYNSPLHF
TRBV2	TRBD1	.	TRBJ2-7	TGTGCCAGCAGTGCGGGACAGCTTAATGGGGAGCAGTACTTC	CASSAGQLNGEQYF
TRBV30	.	.	TRBJ1-2	TGTGCCTGGAGTTCGACGTTTCGGGCCTCCTATGGCTACACCTTC	CAWSSTFRASYGYTF
TRBV18	TRBD1	.	TRBJ2-1	TGTGCCAGCTCACCACCGAACAGGGGGTTCGAGCAGTTCTTC	CASSPPNRGFEQFF
TRBV3-1	.	.	TRBJ1-2	TGTGCCAGCAGCCAAGATCTGGGGGGCTACACCTTC	CASSQDLGGYTF
TRBV7-9	.	.	TRBJ1-5	TGTGCCAGCAGCTTTGACGGGTACAATCAGCCCCAGCATTTT	CASSFDGYNQPQHF
TRBV2	.	.	TRBJ1-2	TGTGCCAGCACTCAGGAAGGCTATGGCTACACCTTC	CASTQEGYGYTF
TRBV15	TRBD1	.	TRBJ1-1	TGTGCCACCAGCCCCTCTCTCCCGGGACAGGGGAACACTGAAGCTTTCTTT	CATSPSLPGQGNTEAFF
TRBV14	.	.	TRBJ2-3	TGTGCCAGCAGCCATAAGAGGAAGAAGGTTCGGACCACAGATACGCAGTATTTT	CASSHKRKKVRTTDTQYF
TRBV27	.	.	TRBJ1-2	TGTGCCAGCAGGAGTACAGGGATGGGTGTGTGGACCTTC	CASRSTGMGVWTF
TRBV7-2	.	.	TRBJ1-2	TGTGCCAGCAGCTCCCGGATCATGACTACCTATGGCTACACCTTC	CASSSRIMTTYGYTF
TRBV24-1	TRBD1	.	TRBJ2-1	TGTGCCACCAGTGATCCCGCATCAACAGGGGCGTTTGAGCAGTTCTTC	CATSDPASTGAFEQFF
TRBV18	TRBD2	.	TRBJ2-7	TGTGCCAGCTCACCTAGCGGGGGGGCCTACGAGCAGTACTTC	CASSPSGGAYEQYF
TRBV24-1	.	.	TRBJ2-1	TGTGCCACCAGTGATTTTTTGACAAAGAATGAGCAGTTCTTC	CATSDFLTKNEQFF
TRBV29-1	.	.	TRBJ1-3	TGCAGCGTTGCGGCGGGGGCCGGAAACACCATATATTTT	CSVAAGAGNTIYF
TRBV2	.	.	TRBJ1-2	TGTGCCAGCAGTGAATTTCAGGATCAGGGCTACACCTTC	CASSEFQDQGYTF
TRBV4-3	.	.	TRBJ1-6	TGCGCCAGCAGCCAAGAAGGCCAGTATAATTCACCCCTCCACTTT	CASSQEGQYNSPLHF
TRBV11-2	.	.	TRBJ2-3	TGTGCCAGCAGCTTATTGATGCATAGAGATACGCAGTATTTT	CASSLLMHRDTQYF